This T cell receptor (beta chain) was captured by sequencing in a study of blood T cells in healthy people across ages. General study findings and limits: It was not possible, with unsorted PBMCs, to conclusively compare naive and antigen-experienced cells.

Concerning this clonotype itself: Its antigen remains unknown.

V was clipped by 4 bases and J by 7 bases, with 17 bases between them. CDR1 is MNHEY, CDR2 SMNVEV, per germline (reference sequence). There are 16 residues in the CDR3. Then a second PCR, running about 6 to 12 cycles, was carried out with a sample-barcoded 5' primer and a J-beta primer mix. TCRdb independently ran MiXCR on the 5' RACE reads; one entry per CDR3 protein. The sample yields approximately 1.5 million distinct CDR3 sequences, roughly 32% seen once. Sequences were obtained from blood. The clonotype was recovered from a woman under 40 in good health. The chain combines TRBV27 with TRBJ1-6, with D unresolved. The CDR3 protein is CASSSHSGGGNSPLHF. In DNA, the CDR3 is TGTGCCAGCAGTTCGCACAGTGGAGGTGGGAATTCACCCCTCCACTTT.